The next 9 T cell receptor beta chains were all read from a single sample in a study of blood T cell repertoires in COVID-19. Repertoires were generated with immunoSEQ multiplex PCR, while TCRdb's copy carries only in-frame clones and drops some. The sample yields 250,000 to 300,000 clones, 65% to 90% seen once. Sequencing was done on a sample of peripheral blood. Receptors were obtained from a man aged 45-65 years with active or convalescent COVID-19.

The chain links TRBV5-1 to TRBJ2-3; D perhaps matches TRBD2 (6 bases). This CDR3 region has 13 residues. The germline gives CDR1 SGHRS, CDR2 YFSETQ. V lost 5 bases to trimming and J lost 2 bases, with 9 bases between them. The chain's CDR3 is CASRERVTDTQYF. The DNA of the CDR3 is TGCGCCAGCAGGGAGCGGGTCACAGATACGCAGTATTTT.

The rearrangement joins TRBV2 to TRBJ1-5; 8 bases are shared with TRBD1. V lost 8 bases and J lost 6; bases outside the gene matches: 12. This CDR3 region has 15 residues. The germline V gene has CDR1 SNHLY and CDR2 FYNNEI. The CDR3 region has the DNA TGTGCCAGCGCGGCTTTCTCAGGGGGCATTCAGCCCCAGCATTTT. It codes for CASAAFSGGIQPQHF.

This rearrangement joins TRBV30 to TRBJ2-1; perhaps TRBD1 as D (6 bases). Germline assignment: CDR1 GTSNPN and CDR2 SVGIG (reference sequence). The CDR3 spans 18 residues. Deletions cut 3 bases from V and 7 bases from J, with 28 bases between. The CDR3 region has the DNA TGTGCCTGGAGACCCCCGTCGGGACACCCCCGAGGTCGGAATGAGCAGTTCTTC. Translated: CAWRPPSGHPRGRNEQFF.

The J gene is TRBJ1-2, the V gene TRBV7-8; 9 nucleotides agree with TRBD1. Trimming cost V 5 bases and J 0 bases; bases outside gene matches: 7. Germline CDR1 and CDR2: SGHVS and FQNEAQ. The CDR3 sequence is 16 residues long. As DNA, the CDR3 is TGTGCCAGCAGCCGGACAGGGGCATTGGCTAACTATGGCTACACCTTC. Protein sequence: CASSRTGALANYGYTF.

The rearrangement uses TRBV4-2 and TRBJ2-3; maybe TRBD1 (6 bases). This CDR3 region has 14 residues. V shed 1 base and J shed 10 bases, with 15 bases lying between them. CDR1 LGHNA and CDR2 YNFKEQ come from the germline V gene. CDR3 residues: CASSQAGELKPQYF. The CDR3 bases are TGTGCCAGCAGCCAAGCAGGGGAATTGAAACCGCAGTATTTT.

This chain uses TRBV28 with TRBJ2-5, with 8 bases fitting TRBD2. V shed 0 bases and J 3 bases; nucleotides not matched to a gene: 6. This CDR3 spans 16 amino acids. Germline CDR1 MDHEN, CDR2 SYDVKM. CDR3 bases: TGTGCCAGCAGTTTATGGGGCGGTAGCGGGGAAGAGACCCAGTACTTC. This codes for CASSLWGGSGEETQYF.

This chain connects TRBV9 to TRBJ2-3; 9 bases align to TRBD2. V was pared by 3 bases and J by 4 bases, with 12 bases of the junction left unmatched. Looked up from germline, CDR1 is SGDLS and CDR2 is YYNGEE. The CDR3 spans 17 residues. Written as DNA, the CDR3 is TGTGCCAGCAGCGCGGGCGGAGGCGGGAGGGACGCAGATACGCAGTATTTT. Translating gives CASSAGGGGRDADTQYF.

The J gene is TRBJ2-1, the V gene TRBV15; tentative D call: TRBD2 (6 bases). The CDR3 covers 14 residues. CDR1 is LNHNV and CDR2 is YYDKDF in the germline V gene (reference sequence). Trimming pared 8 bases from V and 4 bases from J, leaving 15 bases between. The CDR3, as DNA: TGTGCCACCGCATGGGAGGCCGGGTACAATGAGCAGTTCTTC. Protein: CATAWEAGYNEQFF.

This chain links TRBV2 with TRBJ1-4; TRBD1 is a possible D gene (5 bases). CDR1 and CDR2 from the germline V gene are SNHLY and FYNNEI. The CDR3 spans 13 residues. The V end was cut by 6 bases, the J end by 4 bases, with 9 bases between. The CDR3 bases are TGTGCCAGCAGGGGGCGAGTTAATGAAAAACTGTTTTTT. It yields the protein CASRGRVNEKLFF.